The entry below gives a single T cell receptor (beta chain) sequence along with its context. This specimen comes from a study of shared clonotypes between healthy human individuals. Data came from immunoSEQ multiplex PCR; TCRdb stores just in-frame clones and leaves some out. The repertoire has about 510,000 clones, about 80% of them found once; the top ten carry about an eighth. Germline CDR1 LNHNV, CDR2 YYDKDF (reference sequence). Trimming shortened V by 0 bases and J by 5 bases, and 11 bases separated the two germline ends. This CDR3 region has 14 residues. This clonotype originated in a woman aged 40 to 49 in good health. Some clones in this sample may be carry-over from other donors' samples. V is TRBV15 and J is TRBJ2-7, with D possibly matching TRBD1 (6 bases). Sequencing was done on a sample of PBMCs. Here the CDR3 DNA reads TGTGCCACCAGCAGAGACAGGGGAACCAACGAGCAGTACTTC. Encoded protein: CATSRDRGTNEQYF.